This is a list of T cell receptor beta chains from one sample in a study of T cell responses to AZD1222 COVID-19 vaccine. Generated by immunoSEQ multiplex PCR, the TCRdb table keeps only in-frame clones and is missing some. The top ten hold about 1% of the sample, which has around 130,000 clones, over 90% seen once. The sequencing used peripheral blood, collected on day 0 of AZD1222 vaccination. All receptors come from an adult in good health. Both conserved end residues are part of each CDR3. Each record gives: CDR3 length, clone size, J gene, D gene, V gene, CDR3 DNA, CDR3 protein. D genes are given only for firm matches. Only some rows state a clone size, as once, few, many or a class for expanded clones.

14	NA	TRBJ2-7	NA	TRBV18	TGTGCCAGCTCACCAATACAGGGCTCCTACGAGCAGTACTTC	CASSPIQGSYEQYF
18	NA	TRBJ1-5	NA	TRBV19	TGTGCCAGTAGTATGAGACCTTCCGTCCGGCGGGTCAATCAGCCCCAGCATTTT	CASSMRPSVRRVNQPQHF
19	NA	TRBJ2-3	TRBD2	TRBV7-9	TGTGCCAGCAGCTTACCCGGGACTAGCGGGGGCCCGAGCACAGATACGCAGTATTTT	CASSLPGTSGGPSTDTQYF
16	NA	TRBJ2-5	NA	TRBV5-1	TGCGCCAGCAGCTTGAGCACAGGGTACGTTGGAGAGACCCAGTACTTC	CASSLSTGYVGETQYF
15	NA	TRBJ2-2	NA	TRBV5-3	TGTGCCAGAAGCTTGGACGGCAGCTGGACCGGGGAGCTGTTTTTT	CARSLDGSWTGELFF
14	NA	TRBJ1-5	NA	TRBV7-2	TGTGCCAGCAGCTTGAGGCAGGGACGTCAGCCCCAGCATTTT	CASSLRQGRQPQHF
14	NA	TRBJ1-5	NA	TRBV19	TGTGCCAGTAGTTTTCGGCGGAGGGATCAGCCCCAGCATTTT	CASSFRRRDQPQHF
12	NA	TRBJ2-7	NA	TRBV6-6	TGTGCCAGCAGAAGGCAGACCTACGAGCAGTACTTC	CASRRQTYEQYF
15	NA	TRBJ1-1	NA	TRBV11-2	TGTGCCAGCAGCCCGCAACGGGGGTGGAGGACTGAAGCTTTCTTT	CASSPQRGWRTEAFF
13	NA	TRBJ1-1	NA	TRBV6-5	TGTGCCAGCAGTTTGGCAGGCCGCACTGAAGCTTTCTTT	CASSLAGRTEAFF
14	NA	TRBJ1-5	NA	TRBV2	TGTGCCAGCAGGGGGGAGACAGCCCGGCAGCCCCAGCATTTT	CASRGETARQPQHF
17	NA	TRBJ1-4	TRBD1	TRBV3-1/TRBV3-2	TGTGCCAGCAGCCCCCCCCCGCGGGACAGGACGGTTGAAAAACTGTTTTTT	CASSPPPRDRTVEKLFF
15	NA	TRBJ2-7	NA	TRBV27	TGTGCCAGCAGCTACCGCGGTGGTTCCGGCTACGAGCAGTACTTC	CASSYRGGSGYEQYF
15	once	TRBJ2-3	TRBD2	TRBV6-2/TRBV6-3	TGTGCCAGCAGTTACCCGGGACTAAACACAGATACGCAGTATTTT	CASSYPGLNTDTQYF
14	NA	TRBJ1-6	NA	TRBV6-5	TGTGCCAGCAGTTATTTGCAAGGAGCCTCAAACCTCCACTTT	CASSYLQGASNLHF
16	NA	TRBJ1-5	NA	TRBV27	TGTGCCAGCAGTTTAATGGCAGGGATCAGCAATCAGCCCCAGCATTTT	CASSLMAGISNQPQHF
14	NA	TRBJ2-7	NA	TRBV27	TGTGCCAGCAGTCCCAGCTTCCCAGTAATCGGGCAGTACTTC	CASSPSFPVIGQYF
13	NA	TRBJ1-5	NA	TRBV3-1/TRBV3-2	TGTGCCAGCAGCCAAGCCCCCTATCAGCCCCAGCATTTT	CASSQAPYQPQHF
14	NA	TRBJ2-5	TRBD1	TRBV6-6	TGTGCCAGCAGTCAGACAGGGCCCCAAGAGACCCAGTACTTC	CASSQTGPQETQYF
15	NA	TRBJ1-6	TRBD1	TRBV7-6	TGTGCCAGCAGCTTAGGGGGACAGTATAATTCACCCCTCCACTTT	CASSLGGQYNSPLHF
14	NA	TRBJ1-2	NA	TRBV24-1	TGTGCCACCAGCGCAGGGGTTGGGATCTATGGCTACACCTTC	CATSAGVGIYGYTF
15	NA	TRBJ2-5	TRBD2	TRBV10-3	TGTGCCATCCGGGGGGGGACTAGCAAGGAAGAGACCCAGTACTTC	CAIRGGTSKEETQYF
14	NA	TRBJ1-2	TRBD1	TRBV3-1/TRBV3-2	TGTGCCAGCAGCCAAAGGGGACAGGGTGATGGCTACACCTTC	CASSQRGQGDGYTF
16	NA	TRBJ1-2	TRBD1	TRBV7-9	TGTGCCAGCAGCTTAGAAAGGGACAGGGGAAGCTATGGCTACACCTTC	CASSLERDRGSYGYTF
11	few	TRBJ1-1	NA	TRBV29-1	TGCAGCTTCCGAGTGCTGGCTGAAGCTTTCTTT	CSFRVLAEAFF
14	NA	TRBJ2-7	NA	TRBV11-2	TGTGCCAGCAGCTTAGGCAGGGGGGGATACGAGCAGTACTTC	CASSLGRGGYEQYF
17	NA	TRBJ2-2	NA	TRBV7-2	TGTGCCAGCAGCTTAATCCCGGGGGCGCCTATCACCGGGGAGCTGTTTTTT	CASSLIPGAPITGELFF
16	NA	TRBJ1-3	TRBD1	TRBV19	TGTGCCAGTGTGGACAGGATAGGATTCTCTGGAAACACCATATATTTT	CASVDRIGFSGNTIYF
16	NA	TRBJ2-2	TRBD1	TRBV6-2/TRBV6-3	TGTGCCAGCAGTCAACAGGGGGCAGCAAACACCGGGGAGCTGTTTTTT	CASSQQGAANTGELFF
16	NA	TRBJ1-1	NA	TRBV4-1	TGCGCCAGCAGCCGATACGCTAATGGGTTGAACACTGAAGCTTTCTTT	CASSRYANGLNTEAFF
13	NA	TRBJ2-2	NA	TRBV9	TGTGCCAGCAGCGTAGGGGGTACCGGGGAGCTGTTTTTT	CASSVGGTGELFF
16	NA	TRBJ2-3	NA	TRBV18	TGTGCCAGCTCACGGGGTTTGACAGAAGGCACAGATACGCAGTATTTT	CASSRGLTEGTDTQYF
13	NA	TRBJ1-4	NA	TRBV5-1	TGCGCCAGCAGCTTGGCCAGTAATGAAAAACTGTTTTTT	CASSLASNEKLFF
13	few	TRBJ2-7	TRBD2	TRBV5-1	TGCGCCAGCAGCCCTAGCGGGACCTACGAGCAGTACTTC	CASSPSGTYEQYF
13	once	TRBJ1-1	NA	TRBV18	TGTGCCAGCTCACCACATGCCCGGGCGGAAGCTTTCTTT	CASSPHARAEAFF
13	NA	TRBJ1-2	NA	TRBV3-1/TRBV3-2	TGTGCCAGCAGCCGTAATGGGGGGGATGGCTACACCTTC	CASSRNGGDGYTF
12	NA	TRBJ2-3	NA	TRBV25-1	TGTGCCACCAACGAGGGTACAGATACGCAGTATTTT	CATNEGTDTQYF
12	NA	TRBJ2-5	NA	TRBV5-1	TGCGCCAGCAGCTTGACGGAAGAGACCCAGTACTTC	CASSLTEETQYF
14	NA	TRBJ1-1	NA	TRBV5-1	TGCGCCAGCAGCCTCCGGACAGTCAACACTGAAGCTTTCTTT	CASSLRTVNTEAFF
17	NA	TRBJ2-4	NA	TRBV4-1	TGCGCCAGCAGCCCGAGACTTGCAGCTCTAGCCAAAAACATTCAGTACTTC	CASSPRLAALAKNIQYF
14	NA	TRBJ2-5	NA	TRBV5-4	TGTGCCAGCAGCTCCCGGGACGCTCAAGAGACCCAGTACTTC	CASSSRDAQETQYF
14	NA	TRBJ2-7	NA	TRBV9	TGTGCCAGCAGCGCATCCGGGACGGCCTACGAGCAGTACTTC	CASSASGTAYEQYF
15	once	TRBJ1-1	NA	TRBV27	TGTGCCAGCAGCTCCCGGGACAATGAATACACTGAAGCTTTCTTT	CASSSRDNEYTEAFF
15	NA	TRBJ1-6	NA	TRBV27	TGTGCCAGCAGTTTATTACCTGGGGCTAATTCACCCCTCCACTTT	CASSLLPGANSPLHF
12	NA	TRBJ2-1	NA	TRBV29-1	TGCAGCGTGGAGGGGCTACAAAATGAGCAGTTCTTC	CSVEGLQNEQFF
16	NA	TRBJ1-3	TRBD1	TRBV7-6	TGTGCCAGCAGTCGTTCCGGGACAGGGGTTGGAAACACCATATATTTT	CASSRSGTGVGNTIYF
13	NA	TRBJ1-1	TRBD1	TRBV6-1	TGTGCCAGCAGTCAGGGGGGTTACGCTGAAGCTTTCTTT	CASSQGGYAEAFF
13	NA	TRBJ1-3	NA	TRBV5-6	TGTGCCAGCCACCGGCCCCCTGGAAACACCATATATTTT	CASHRPPGNTIYF
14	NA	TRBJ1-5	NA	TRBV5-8	TGTGCCAGCAGCCTCGGCCAGTACAATCAGCCCCAGCATTTT	CASSLGQYNQPQHF
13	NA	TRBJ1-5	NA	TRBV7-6	TGTGCCAGCAGCGGACGACTGGATCAGCCCCAGCATTTT	CASSGRLDQPQHF
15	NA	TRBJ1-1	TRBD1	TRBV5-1	TGCGCCAGCAGCATGACAGGGAGCCCCAACACTGAAGCTTTCTTT	CASSMTGSPNTEAFF
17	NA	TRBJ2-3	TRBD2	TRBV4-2	TGTGCCAGCAGCCAAGATCGAGCGGGGGGGCCCTCAGATACGCAGTATTTT	CASSQDRAGGPSDTQYF